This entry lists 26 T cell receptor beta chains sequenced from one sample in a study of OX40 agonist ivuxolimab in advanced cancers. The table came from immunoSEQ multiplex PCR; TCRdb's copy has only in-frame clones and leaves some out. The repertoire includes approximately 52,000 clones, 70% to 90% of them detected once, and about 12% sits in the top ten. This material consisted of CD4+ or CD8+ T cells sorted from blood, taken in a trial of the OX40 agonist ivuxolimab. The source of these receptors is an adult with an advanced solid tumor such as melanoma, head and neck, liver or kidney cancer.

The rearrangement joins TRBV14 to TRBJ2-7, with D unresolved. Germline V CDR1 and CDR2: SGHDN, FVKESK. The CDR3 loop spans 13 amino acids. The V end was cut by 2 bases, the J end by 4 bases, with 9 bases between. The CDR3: CASSQFVGYEQYF. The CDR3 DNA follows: TGTGCCAGCAGCCAATTCGTAGGTTACGAGCAGTACTTC. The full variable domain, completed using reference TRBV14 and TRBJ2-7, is EAGVTQFPSHSVIEKGQTVTLRCDPISGHDNLYWYRRVMGKEIKFLLHFVKESKQDESGMPNNRFLAERTGGTYSTLKVQPAELEDSGVYFCASSQFVGYEQYFGPGTRLTVT.

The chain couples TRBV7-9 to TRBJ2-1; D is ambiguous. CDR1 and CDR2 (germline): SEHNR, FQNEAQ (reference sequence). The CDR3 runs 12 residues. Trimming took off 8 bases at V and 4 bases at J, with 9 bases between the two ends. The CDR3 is CASGRFYNEQFF. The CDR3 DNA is TGTGCCAGCGGTCGATTTTACAATGAGCAGTTCTTC.

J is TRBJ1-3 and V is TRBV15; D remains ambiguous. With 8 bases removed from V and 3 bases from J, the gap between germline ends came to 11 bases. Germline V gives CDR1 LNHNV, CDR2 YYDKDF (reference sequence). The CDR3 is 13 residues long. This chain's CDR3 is CATQSTVGNTIYF. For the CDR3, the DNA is TGTGCCACCCAGAGTACGGTTGGAAACACCATATATTTT.

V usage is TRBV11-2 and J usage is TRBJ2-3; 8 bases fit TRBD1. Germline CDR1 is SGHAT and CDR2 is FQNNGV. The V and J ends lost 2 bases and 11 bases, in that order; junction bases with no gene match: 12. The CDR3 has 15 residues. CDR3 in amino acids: CASSLKWQGAVRQYF. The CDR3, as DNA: TGTGCCAGCAGCTTAAAATGGCAGGGGGCAGTAAGGCAGTATTTT.

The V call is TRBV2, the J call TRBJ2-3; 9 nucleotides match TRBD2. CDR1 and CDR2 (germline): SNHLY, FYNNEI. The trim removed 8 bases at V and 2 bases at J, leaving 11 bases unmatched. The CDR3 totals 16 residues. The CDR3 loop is CASSDGLAGLTDTQYF. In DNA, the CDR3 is TGTGCCAGCTCGGACGGGCTAGCGGGGCTCACAGATACGCAGTATTTT.

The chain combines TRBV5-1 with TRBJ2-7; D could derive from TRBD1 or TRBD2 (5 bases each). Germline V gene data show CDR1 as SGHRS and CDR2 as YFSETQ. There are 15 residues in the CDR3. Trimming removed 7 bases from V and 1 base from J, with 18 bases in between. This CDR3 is CASGSTAGSSYEQYF. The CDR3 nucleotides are TGCGCCAGCGGCTCAACGGCAGGGAGTTCCTACGAGCAGTACTTC.

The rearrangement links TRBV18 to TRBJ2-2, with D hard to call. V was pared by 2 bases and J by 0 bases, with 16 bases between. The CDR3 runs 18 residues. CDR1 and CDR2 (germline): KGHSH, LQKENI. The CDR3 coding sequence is TGTGCCAGCTCACCAGCGAGTAGGGTACAGTCGAACACCGGGGAGCTGTTTTTT. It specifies CASSPASRVQSNTGELFF.

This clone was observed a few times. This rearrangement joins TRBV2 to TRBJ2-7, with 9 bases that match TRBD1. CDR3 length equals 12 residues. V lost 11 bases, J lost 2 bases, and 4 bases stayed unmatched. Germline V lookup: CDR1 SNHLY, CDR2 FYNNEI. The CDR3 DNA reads TGTGCCTACGGGACAGGGCCCTACGAGCAGTACTTC. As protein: CAYGTGPYEQYF.

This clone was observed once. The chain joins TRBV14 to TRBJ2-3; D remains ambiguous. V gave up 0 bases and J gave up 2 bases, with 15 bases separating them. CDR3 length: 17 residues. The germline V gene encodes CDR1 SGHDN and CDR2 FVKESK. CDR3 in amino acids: CASSQDISRPFTDTQYF. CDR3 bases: TGTGCCAGCAGCCAAGACATCTCAAGGCCCTTCACAGATACGCAGTATTTT. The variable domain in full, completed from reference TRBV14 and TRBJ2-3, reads EAGVTQFPSHSVIEKGQTVTLRCDPISGHDNLYWYRRVMGKEIKFLLHFVKESKQDESGMPNNRFLAERTGGTYSTLKVQPAELEDSGVYFCASSQDISRPFTDTQYFGPGTRLTVL.

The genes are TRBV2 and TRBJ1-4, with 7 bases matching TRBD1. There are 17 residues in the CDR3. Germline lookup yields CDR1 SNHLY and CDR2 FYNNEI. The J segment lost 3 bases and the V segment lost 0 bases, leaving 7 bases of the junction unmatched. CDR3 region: CASSEAVQGESNEKLFF. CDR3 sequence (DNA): TGTGCCAGCAGTGAAGCGGTCCAGGGGGAGTCTAATGAAAAACTGTTTTTT.

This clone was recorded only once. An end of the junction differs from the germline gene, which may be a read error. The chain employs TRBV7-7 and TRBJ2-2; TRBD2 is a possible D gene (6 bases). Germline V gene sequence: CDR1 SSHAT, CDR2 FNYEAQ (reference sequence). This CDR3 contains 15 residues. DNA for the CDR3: TGTGCTAGCAGCTTAGACGGGAGTCCAACCGGGGAGCTGTTTTTT. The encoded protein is CASSLDGSPTGELFF.

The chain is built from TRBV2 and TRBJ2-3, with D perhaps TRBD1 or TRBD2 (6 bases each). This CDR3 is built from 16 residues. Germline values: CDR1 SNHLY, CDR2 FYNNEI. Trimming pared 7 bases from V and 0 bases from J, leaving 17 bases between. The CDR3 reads CASMLYGGGSTDTQYF. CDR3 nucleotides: TGTGCCAGCATGCTATATGGAGGGGGGAGCACAGATACGCAGTATTTT.

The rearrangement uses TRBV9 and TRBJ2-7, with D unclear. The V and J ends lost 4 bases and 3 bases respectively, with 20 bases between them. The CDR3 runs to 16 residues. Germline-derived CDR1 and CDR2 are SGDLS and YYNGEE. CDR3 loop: CASSPSTPKGIYEQYF. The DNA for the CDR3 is TGTGCCAGCAGCCCTTCGACCCCGAAGGGAATCTACGAGCAGTACTTC.

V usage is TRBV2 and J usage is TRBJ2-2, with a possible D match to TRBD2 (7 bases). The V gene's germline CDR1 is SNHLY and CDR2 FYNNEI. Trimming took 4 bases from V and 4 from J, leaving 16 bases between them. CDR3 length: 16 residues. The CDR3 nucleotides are TGTGCCAGCAGTGGAGAGGGGGGGCCTGGCACCGGGGAGCTGTTTTTT. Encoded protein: CASSGEGGPGTGELFF.

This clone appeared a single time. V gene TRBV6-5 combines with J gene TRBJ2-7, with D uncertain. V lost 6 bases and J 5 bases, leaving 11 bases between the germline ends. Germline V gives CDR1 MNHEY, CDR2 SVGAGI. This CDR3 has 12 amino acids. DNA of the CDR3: TGTGCCAGCAGCTCAGACTCGGACGAGCAGTACTTC. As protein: CASSSDSDEQYF.

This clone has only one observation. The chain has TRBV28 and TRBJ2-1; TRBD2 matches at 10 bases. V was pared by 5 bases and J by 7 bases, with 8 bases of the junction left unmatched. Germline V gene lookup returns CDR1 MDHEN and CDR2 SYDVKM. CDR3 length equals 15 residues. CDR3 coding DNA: TGTGCCAGCAGTGAGGGACTAGCGCGTTGGAATGAGCAGTTCTTC. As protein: CASSEGLARWNEQFF. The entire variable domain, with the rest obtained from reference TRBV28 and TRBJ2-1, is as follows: DVKVTQSSRYLVKRTGEKVFLECVQDMDHENMFWYRQDPGLGLRLIYFSYDVKMKEKGDIPEGYSVSREKKERFSLILESASTNQTSMYLCASSEGLARWNEQFFGPGTRLTVL.

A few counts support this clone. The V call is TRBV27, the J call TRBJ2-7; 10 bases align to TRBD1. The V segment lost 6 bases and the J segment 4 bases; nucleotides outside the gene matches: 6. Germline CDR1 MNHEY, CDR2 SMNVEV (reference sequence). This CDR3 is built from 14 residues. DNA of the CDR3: TGTGCCAGCAGCCAGGACAGGGGGGGGTACGAGCAGTACTTC. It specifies CASSQDRGGYEQYF.

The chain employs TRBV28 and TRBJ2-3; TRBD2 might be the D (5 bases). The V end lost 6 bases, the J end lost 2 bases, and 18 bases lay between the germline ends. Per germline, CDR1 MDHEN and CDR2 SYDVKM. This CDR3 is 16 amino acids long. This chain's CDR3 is CASSYPELETTDTQYF. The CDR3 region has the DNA TGTGCCAGCAGCTACCCGGAACTAGAGACCACAGATACGCAGTATTTT. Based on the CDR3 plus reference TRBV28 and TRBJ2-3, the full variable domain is DVKVTQSSRYLVKRTGEKVFLECVQDMDHENMFWYRQDPGLGLRLIYFSYDVKMKEKGDIPEGYSVSREKKERFSLILESASTNQTSMYLCASSYPELETTDTQYFGPGTRLTVL.

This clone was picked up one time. CDR3 residues: CASSSGTSLYYEQYF. The DNA for the CDR3 is TGTGCCAGCAGCTCCGGGACTAGCCTTTACTACGAGCAGTACTTC. This chain connects TRBV14 to TRBJ2-7; 9 bases fit TRBD2. Trimming at V came to 5 bases and at J to 3 bases, leaving 8 bases not matched to a gene. This CDR3 has 15 amino acids. From germline, CDR1 is SGHDN and CDR2 FVKESK.

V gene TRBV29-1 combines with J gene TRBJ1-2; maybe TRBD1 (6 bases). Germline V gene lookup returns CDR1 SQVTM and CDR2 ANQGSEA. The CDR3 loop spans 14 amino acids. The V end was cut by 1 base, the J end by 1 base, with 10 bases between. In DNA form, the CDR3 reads TGCAGCGTTGAAGCCCAGGGGAATAACTATGGCTACACCTTC. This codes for CSVEAQGNNYGYTF.

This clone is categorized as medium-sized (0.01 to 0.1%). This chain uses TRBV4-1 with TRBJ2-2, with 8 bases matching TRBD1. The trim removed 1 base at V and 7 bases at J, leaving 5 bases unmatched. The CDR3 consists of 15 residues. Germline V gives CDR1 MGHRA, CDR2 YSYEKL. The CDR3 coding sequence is TGCGCCAGCAGCCAAGTTCAGGGGGCCGTCGGGGAGCTGTTTTTT. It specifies CASSQVQGAVGELFF.

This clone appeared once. Here the CDR3 reads CASSQEGGTGELFF. The CDR3 coding sequence is TGCGCCAGCAGCCAAGAGGGGGGGACCGGGGAGCTGTTTTTT. The rearrangement uses TRBV4-3 and TRBJ2-2, with 7 bases fitting TRBD2. The CDR3 spans 14 residues. Losses at the gene ends were 0 bases for V and 5 bases for J; bases not matched to a gene: 0. CDR1 is LGHNA and CDR2 is YSLEER in the germline V gene.

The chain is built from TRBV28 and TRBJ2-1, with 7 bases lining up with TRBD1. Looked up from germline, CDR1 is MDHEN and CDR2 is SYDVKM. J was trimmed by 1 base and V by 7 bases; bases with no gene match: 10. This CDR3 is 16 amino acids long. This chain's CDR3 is CASTDGDRISYNEQFF. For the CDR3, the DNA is TGTGCCAGCACCGACGGGGACAGAATTTCCTACAATGAGCAGTTCTTC.

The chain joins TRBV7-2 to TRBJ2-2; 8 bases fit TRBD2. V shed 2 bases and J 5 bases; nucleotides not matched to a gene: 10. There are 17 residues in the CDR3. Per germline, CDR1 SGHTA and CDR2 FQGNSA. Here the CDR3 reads CASSLSSRLARTGELFF. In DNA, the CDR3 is TGTGCCAGCAGCTTAAGCTCAAGACTAGCGCGAACCGGGGAGCTGTTTTTT.

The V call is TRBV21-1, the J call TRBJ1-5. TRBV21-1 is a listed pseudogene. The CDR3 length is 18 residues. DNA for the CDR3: TGTGCCAGCAGCAAAGCGGGCCCGAGGACGAAGGGCAATCAGCCCCAGCATTTT. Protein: CASSKAGPRTKGNQPQHF.

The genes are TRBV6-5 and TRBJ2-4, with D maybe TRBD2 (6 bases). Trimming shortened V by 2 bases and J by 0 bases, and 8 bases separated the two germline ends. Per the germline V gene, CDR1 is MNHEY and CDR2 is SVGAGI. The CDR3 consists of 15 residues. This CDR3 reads CASSYGGLAKNIQYF. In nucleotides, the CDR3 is TGTGCCAGCAGTTACGGGGGACTAGCCAAAAACATTCAGTACTTC.